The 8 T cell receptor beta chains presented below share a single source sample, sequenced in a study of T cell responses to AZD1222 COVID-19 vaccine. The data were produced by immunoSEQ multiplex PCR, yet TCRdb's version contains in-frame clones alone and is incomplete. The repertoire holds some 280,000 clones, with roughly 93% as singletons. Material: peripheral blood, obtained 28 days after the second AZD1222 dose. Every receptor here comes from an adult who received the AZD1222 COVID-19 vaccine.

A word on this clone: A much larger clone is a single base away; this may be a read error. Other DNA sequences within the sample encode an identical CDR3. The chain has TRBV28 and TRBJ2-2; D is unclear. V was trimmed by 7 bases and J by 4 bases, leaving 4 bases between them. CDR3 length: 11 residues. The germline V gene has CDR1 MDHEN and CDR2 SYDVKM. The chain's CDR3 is CASTRTGELFF. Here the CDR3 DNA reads TGTGCCAGCACCCGCACCGGGGAGCTGTTTTTT.

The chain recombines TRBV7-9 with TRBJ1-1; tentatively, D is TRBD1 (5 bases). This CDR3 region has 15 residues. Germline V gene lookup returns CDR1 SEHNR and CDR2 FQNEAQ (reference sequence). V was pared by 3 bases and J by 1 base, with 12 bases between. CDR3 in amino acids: CASSLVRVGNTEAFF. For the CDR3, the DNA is TGTGCCAGCAGCTTGGTCAGGGTGGGGAACACTGAAGCTTTCTTT.

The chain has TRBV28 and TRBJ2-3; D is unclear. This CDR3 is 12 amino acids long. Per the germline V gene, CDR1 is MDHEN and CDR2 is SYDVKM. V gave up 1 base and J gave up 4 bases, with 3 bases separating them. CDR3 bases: TGTGCCAGCAGTTTATTGGCAGATACGCAGTATTTT. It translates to CASSLLADTQYF. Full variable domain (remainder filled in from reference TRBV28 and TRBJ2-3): DVKVTQSSRYLVKRTGEKVFLECVQDMDHENMFWYRQDPGLGLRLIYFSYDVKMKEKGDIPEGYSVSREKKERFSLILESASTNQTSMYLCASSLLADTQYFGPGTRLTVL.

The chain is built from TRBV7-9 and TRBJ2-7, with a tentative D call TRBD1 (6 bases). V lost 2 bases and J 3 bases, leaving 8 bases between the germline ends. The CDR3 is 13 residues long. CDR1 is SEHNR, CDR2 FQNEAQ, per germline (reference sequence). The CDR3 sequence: CASSLTGIYEQYF. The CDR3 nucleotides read TGTGCCAGCAGCTTAACAGGGATCTACGAGCAGTACTTC.

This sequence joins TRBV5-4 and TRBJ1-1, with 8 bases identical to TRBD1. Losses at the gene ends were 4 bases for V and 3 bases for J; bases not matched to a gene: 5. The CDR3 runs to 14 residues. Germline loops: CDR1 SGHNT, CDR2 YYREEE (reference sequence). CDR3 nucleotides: TGTGCCAGCAGCGGACAGGGTTTAGACACTGAAGCTTTCTTT. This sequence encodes CASSGQGLDTEAFF.

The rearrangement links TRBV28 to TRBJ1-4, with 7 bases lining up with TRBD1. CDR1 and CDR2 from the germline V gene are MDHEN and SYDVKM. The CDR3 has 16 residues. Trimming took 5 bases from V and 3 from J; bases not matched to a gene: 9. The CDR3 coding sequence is TGTGCCAGCAGTCAGACAGGGTTAATGGCTAATGAAAAACTGTTTTTT. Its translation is CASSQTGLMANEKLFF.

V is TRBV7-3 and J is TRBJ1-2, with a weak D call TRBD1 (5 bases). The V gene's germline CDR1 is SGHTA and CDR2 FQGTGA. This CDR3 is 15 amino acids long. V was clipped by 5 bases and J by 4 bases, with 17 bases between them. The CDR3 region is CASSRSGTDSYGYTF. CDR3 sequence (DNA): TGTGCCAGCAGCCGATCGGGGACGGATAGCTATGGCTACACCTTC.

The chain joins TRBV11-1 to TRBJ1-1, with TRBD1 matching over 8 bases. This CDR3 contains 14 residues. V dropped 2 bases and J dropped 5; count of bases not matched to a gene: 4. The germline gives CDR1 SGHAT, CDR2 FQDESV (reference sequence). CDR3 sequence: CASSLTRGRTEAFF. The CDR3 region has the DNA TGTGCCAGCAGCTTAACCAGGGGGCGGACTGAAGCTTTCTTT.